This T cell receptor beta chain originates from a study of blood T cell repertoires in COVID-19. V was pared by 3 bases and J by 1 base, with 5 bases of the junction left unmatched. From germline, CDR1 is SGHVS and CDR2 FQNEAQ. CDR3 length: 15 amino acids. Sequenced by immunoSEQ multiplex PCR; TCRdb stores in-frame clones only, minus some. The table lists about 180,000 clones, 85% to 90% of them singletons. Sequences were obtained from PBMCs or T cells enriched from blood (not recorded which). This clonotype was obtained from a woman aged 40 to 50 with acute COVID-19. The rearrangement uses TRBV7-8 and TRBJ2-7, with 8 bases that match TRBD1. CDR3 residues: CASSFVRTGSYEQYF. DNA of the CDR3: TGTGCCAGCAGCTTCGTTCGGACAGGGTCCTACGAGCAGTACTTC. Drawing the rest from reference TRBV7-8 and TRBJ2-7, the complete variable domain is GAGVSQSPRYKVAKRGQDVALRCDPISGHVSLFWYQQALGQGPEFLTYFQNEAQLDKSGLPSDRFFAERPEGSVSTLKIQRTQQEDSAVYLCASSFVRTGSYEQYFGPGTRLTVT.